The T cell receptor (beta chain) under discussion was sequenced for a study of cytomegalovirus exposure and HLA in healthy donors. The study, taken as a whole, reports: A prior analysis recorded that most TCR beta V segments were productive about 87% or about 30% of the time. Later analysis demonstrated an association between a missense DCLRE1C variant and TCR beta V- and J-gene trimming. A highly shared variant cluster was judged a likely technical artifact.

With respect to this clone: Its antigen is unknown.

The PCR was carried out with 60 Vbeta primers and 13 Jbeta primers. Repertoires were generated with immunoSEQ multiplex PCR, while TCRdb's copy carries only in-frame clones and drops some. The sample holds about 180,000 clones; about 69% are singletons and the top ten take under 2.5%. Participants comprised healthy donors of bone marrow. The CDR3 contains 14 residues. V dropped 5 bases and J dropped 4 bases, with 13 bases sitting between them. Germline CDR1 reads LGHNA; CDR2 reads YSLEER. Sequencing used PBMCs. The TCR originated in a human donor in good health. This chain joins TRBV4-3 and TRBJ2-3, with D maybe TRBD1 (6 bases). CDR3 in amino acids: CASSIRDTADTQYF. The CDR3 bases are TGCGCCAGCAGCATCCGGGACACGGCAGATACGCAGTATTTT.